These 21 T cell receptor beta chains came from one sample sequenced in a study of neoadjuvant anti-PD-1 for oral cavity cancer. Time point described: after neoadjuvant nivolumab, at surgical resection. Clones were read by immunoSEQ multiplex PCR, and TCRdb kept only the in-frame ones, dropping some. Here the sample spans about 25,000 clones, roughly 30% being singletons. This specimen was tumor tissue, taken after nivolumab (anti-PD-1) treatment. The receptors shown here come from a person aged 35-79 years with oral cavity squamous cell carcinoma.

The table lists this clone with a few counts. V and J are TRBV2 and TRBJ1-3; 7 bases match TRBD1. The CDR3 totals 15 residues. V was clipped by 4 bases and J by 0 bases; unmatched bases: 3. Germline values: CDR1 SNHLY, CDR2 FYNNEI. The CDR3: CASSGDSYSGNTIYF. The DNA of the CDR3 is TGTGCCAGCAGTGGGGACAGCTACTCTGGAAACACCATATATTTT.

This clone has only a few counts. V is TRBV7-2 and J is TRBJ2-7; a possible D gene is TRBD1 (5 bases). V was trimmed by 5 bases and J by 7 bases, leaving 15 bases between them. From germline, CDR1 is SGHTA and CDR2 FQGNSA. CDR3 length equals 13 residues. The CDR3 reads CASSINRPTEQYF. The CDR3 nucleotides read TGTGCCAGCAGCATCAACAGGCCTACGGAGCAGTACTTC.

This clone appeared a few times. The chain recombines TRBV10-3 with TRBJ2-5; tentatively, D is TRBD1 (6 bases). Germline CDR1 ENHRY, CDR2 SYGVKD. This CDR3 is built from 14 residues. V was trimmed by 11 bases and J by 2 bases, leaving 18 bases between them. The CDR3 nucleotides are TGTGCCTCTACAGGGCCGACGCCACAAGAGACCCAGTACTTC. It specifies CASTGPTPQETQYF.

This rearrangement joins TRBV2 to TRBJ1-3, with D perhaps TRBD1 (5 bases). From germline, CDR1 is SNHLY and CDR2 FYNNEI. The V end lost 8 bases, the J end lost 2 bases, and 19 bases lay between the germline ends. CDR3 length: 16 residues. Written as DNA, the CDR3 is TGTGCCAGCCGCTCGGGTCAGGGTCTACCTGGAAACACCATATATTTT. Translating gives CASRSGQGLPGNTIYF.

CDR3 region: CASSLDSGTGTDTQYF. The CDR3 region has the DNA TGTGCCAGCAGCTTGGACAGTGGGACAGGGACAGATACGCAGTATTTT. This chain connects TRBV5-8 to TRBJ2-3, with 9 bases fitting TRBD1. Germline V gives CDR1 SGHTS, CDR2 YDEGEE. The V gene end was trimmed by 0 bases and the J gene end by 3 bases; junction bases not matched to a gene: 5. The CDR3 extends over 16 amino acids.

The CDR3 region has the DNA TGTGCCAGCAGCTTGATGGGGAGTCAAGAGACCCAGTACTTC. This codes for CASSLMGSQETQYF. The chain uses TRBV5-4 and TRBJ2-5; possibly TRBD2 for D (5 bases). CDR1 and CDR2 (germline): SGHNT, YYREEE (reference sequence). Trimming cost V 1 base and J 2 bases, with 9 bases left between them. CDR3 length equals 14 residues.

In this sample, this clone turned up many times. This chain links TRBV5-4 with TRBJ2-7; tentatively, D is TRBD2 (5 bases). V was shortened by 0 bases and J by 2 bases, with 9 bases between the two germline ends. Germline lookup yields CDR1 SGHNT and CDR2 YYREEE (reference sequence). CDR3 length equals 14 residues. CDR3 protein: CASSLDDYAYEQYF. DNA for the CDR3: TGTGCCAGCAGCTTGGACGACTACGCCTACGAGCAGTACTTC.

The rearrangement joins TRBV29-1 to TRBJ1-2; D not resolved. CDR3 length: 12 residues. V shed 6 bases and J shed 4 bases, with 12 bases lying between them. Germline V gene sequence: CDR1 SQVTM, CDR2 ANQGSEA. In nucleotides, the CDR3 is TGCAGCGTGGTTGGTCCTTCCTATGGCTACACCTTC. The encoded protein is CSVVGPSYGYTF.

This clone was observed a single time. The chain couples TRBV2 to TRBJ2-5; D gene ambiguous. Germline CDR1 SNHLY, CDR2 FYNNEI. The CDR3 has 14 amino acids. V gave up 4 bases and J gave up 7 bases, with 16 bases separating them. In DNA, the CDR3 is TGTGCCAGCAGTGGAGATGCGGATAAAGGGACCCAGTACTTC. Its translation: CASSGDADKGTQYF.

The V and J genes are TRBV2 and TRBJ2-3, with 7 bases lining up with TRBD2. Germline CDR1 and CDR2: SNHLY and FYNNEI. After removal of 7 bases from V and 1 base from J, the junction contained 5 bases not matched to a gene. The CDR3 extends over 14 amino acids. The chain's CDR3 is CASKAGVGTDTQYF. The CDR3 DNA is TGTGCCAGCAAGGCGGGAGTGGGCACAGATACGCAGTATTTT.

CDR3 DNA sequence: TGTGCCAGTAGTATAGCGGACAGTGTTGGGGGTGATTCACCCCTCCACTTT. Amino acids: CASSIADSVGGDSPLHF. The rearrangement joins TRBV19 to TRBJ1-6, with D maybe TRBD1 (6 bases). V was trimmed by 1 base and J by 8 bases, leaving 18 bases between them. The germline V gene encodes CDR1 LNHDA and CDR2 SQIVND (reference sequence). This CDR3 has 17 amino acids.

The sample holds a few counts of this clone. The chain couples TRBV5-1 to TRBJ1-1, with D perhaps TRBD1 (6 bases). The ends were cut back, 0 bases at V and 3 bases at J, with 15 bases in the middle. This CDR3 is 16 amino acids long. CDR1 and CDR2 from the germline V gene are SGHRS and YFSETQ. The CDR3 sequence is CASSLAVHNRDTEAFF. The CDR3 DNA sequence: TGCGCCAGCAGCTTGGCCGTTCATAACAGGGACACTGAAGCTTTCTTT.

The gene calls are TRBV10-3 and TRBJ2-2, with 7 positions matching TRBD1. CDR1 and CDR2 (germline): ENHRY, SYGVKD. Trimming removed 9 bases from V and 5 bases from J; junction bases left unmatched: 12. This CDR3 is 15 amino acids long. CDR3: CAMTRGGAGTGELFF. In DNA form, the CDR3 reads TGTGCCATGACCAGAGGGGGCGCGGGTACCGGGGAGCTGTTTTTT.

In DNA form, the CDR3 reads TGTGCCAGCGCGACAGGGGTTAGCAATCAGCCCCAGCATTTT. This translates into CASATGVSNQPQHF. The chain is built from TRBV6-5 and TRBJ1-5, with 8 bases that match TRBD1. Germline CDR1 is MNHEY and CDR2 is SVGAGI. Losses at the gene ends were 8 bases for V and 0 bases for J; bases not matched to a gene: 3. There are 14 residues in the CDR3.

V and J are TRBV27 and TRBJ1-1; no definite D call. This CDR3 has 14 residues. Germline V gene sequence: CDR1 MNHEY, CDR2 SMNVEV (reference sequence). V lost 5 bases and J lost 1, with 11 bases in between. This CDR3 reads CASSPRLGNTEAFF. Written as DNA, the CDR3 is TGTGCCAGCAGTCCGAGGTTAGGGAACACTGAAGCTTTCTTT.

The J gene is TRBJ2-1, the V gene TRBV13; the match to TRBD1 covers 7 bases. The CDR3 is 16 amino acids. Germline V gene lookup returns CDR1 PRHDT and CDR2 FYEKMQ (reference sequence). J was trimmed by 0 bases and V by 4 bases; bases with no gene match: 6. CDR3 in DNA: TGTGCCAGCAGCTACCTAGGGGGCCCCTCCTACAATGAGCAGTTCTTC. Its protein is CASSYLGGPSYNEQFF.

In this sample, this clone turned up a few times. The V and J genes are TRBV12-5 and TRBJ2-3, with D uncertain. Deletions cut 2 bases from V and 0 bases from J, with 6 bases between. The length of the CDR3 is 14 residues. Germline CDR1 and CDR2: LGHNT and FRNRAP. CDR3 protein: CASGLRMSTDTQYF. The DNA for the CDR3 is TGTGCTAGTGGTTTGCGTATGAGCACAGATACGCAGTATTTT.

In this sample, this clone turned up a few times. The chain uses TRBV10-3 and TRBJ2-1; 7 bases match TRBD1. CDR1 and CDR2 from the germline V gene are ENHRY and SYGVKD. This CDR3 spans 15 amino acids. V was clipped by 6 bases and J by 5 bases; unmatched bases: 10. CDR3 in DNA: TGTGCCATCAGGGACGACAGGGCTAGGAACAATGAGCAGTTCTTC. As protein: CAIRDDRARNNEQFF.

The rearrangement links TRBV5-1 to TRBJ2-7, with D unresolved. Germline V gene data show CDR1 as SGHRS and CDR2 as YFSETQ. Trimming took off 0 bases at V and 5 bases at J, with 12 bases between the two ends. The CDR3 loop spans 14 amino acids. CDR3 DNA sequence: TGCGCCAGCAGCTTGGATGGCATCTTAAACGAGCAGTACTTC. It translates to CASSLDGILNEQYF.

There are a few counts of this clone. The chain is built from TRBV5-4 and TRBJ1-5; D remains ambiguous. Trimming cost V 3 bases and J 5 bases, with 6 bases left between them. The CDR3 runs to 12 residues. In germline, CDR1 is SGHNT, CDR2 YYREEE (reference sequence). In DNA, the CDR3 is TGTGCCAGCAGCTCACCTGATCAGCCCCAGCATTTT. Its translation: CASSSPDQPQHF. Drawing the rest from reference TRBV5-4 and TRBJ1-5, the complete variable domain is ETGVTQSPTHLIKTRGQQVTLRCSSQSGHNTVSWYQQALGQGPQFIFQYYREEENGRGNFPPRFSGLQFPNYSSELNVNALELDDSALYLCASSSPDQPQHFGDGTRLSIL.

The gene calls are TRBV5-1 and TRBJ2-3; perhaps D is TRBD1 or TRBD2 (5 bases each). The CDR3 is made up of 17 amino acids. V lost 0 bases to trimming and J lost 5 bases, with 19 bases between them. Germline V gives CDR1 SGHRS, CDR2 YFSETQ. CDR3 DNA sequence: TGCGCCAGCAGCTTGGATGGGGGAAGGGGCTTAGGAGATACGCAGTATTTT. Its translation: CASSLDGGRGLGDTQYF.